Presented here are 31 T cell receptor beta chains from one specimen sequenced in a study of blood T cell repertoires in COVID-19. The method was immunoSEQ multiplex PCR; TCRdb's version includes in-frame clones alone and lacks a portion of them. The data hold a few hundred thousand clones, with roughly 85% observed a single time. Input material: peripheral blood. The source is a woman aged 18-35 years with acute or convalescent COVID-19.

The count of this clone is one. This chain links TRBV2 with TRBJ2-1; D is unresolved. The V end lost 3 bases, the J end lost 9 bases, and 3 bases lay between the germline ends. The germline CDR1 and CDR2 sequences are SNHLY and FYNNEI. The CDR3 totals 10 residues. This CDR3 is CASSDSEQFF. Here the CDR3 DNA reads TGTGCCAGCAGTGATAGTGAGCAGTTCTTC.

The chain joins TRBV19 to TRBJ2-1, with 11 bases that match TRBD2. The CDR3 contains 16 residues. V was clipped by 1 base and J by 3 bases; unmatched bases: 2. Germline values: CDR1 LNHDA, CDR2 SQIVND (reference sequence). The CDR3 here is CASSIGLAGIYNEQFF. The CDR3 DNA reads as TGTGCCAGTAGTATAGGACTAGCGGGGATCTACAATGAGCAGTTCTTC.

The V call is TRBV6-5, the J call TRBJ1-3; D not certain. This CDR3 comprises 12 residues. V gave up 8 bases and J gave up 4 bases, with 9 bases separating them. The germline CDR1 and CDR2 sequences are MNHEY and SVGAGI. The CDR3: CASGGFGNTIYF. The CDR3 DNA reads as TGTGCCAGCGGCGGATTCGGAAACACCATATATTTT.

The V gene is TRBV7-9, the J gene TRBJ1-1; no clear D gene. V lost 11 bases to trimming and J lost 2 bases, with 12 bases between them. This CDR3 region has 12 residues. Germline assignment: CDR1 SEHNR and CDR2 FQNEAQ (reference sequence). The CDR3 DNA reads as TGTGCCTTGCGGGCAGCCAACACTGAAGCTTTCTTT. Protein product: CALRAANTEAFF.

CDR3 amino acids: CASTGLATNEKLFF. The CDR3 nucleotides read TGTGCCAGCACAGGTCTTGCAACTAATGAAAAACTGTTTTTT. The chain couples TRBV28 to TRBJ1-4; no clear D gene. V dropped 7 bases and J dropped 0 bases, with 9 bases sitting between them. The germline V gene encodes CDR1 MDHEN and CDR2 SYDVKM. The CDR3 is 14 residues long.

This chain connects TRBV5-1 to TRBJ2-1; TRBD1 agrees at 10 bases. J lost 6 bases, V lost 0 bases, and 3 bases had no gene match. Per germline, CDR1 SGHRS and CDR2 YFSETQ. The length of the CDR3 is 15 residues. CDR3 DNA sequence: TGCGCCAGCAGCTTGGAGGGACAGGGGCTCAATGAGCAGTTCTTC. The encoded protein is CASSLEGQGLNEQFF.

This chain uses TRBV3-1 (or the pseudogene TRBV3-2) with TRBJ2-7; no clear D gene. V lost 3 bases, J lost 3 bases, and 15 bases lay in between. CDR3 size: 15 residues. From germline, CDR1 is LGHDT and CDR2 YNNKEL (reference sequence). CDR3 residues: CASSQYQATLYEQYF. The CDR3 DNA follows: TGTGCCAGCAGCCAGTACCAGGCGACGCTCTACGAGCAGTACTTC.

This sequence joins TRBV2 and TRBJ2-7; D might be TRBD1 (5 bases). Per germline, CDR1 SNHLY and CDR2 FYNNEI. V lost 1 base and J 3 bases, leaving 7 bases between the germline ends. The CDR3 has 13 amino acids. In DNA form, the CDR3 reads TGTGCCAGCAGTGAAGGGGGCTACTACGAGCAGTACTTC. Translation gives CASSEGGYYEQYF.

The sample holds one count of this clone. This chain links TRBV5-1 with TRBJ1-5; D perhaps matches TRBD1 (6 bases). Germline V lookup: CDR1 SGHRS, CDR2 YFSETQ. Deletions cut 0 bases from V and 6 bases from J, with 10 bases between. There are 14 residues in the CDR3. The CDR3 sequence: CASSLEGGGQPQHF. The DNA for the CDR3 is TGCGCCAGCAGCTTGGAAGGGGGGGGTCAGCCCCAGCATTTT.

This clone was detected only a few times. CDR3 DNA sequence: TGTGCCAGCAGCCCGGACAGGAACTACAATGAGCAGTTCTTC. This translates into CASSPDRNYNEQFF. The rearrangement uses TRBV7-8 and TRBJ2-1; 7 bases match TRBD1. J gave up 3 bases and V 5 bases, and 4 bases lay outside the gene matches. The length of the CDR3 is 14 residues. Per the germline V gene, CDR1 is SGHVS and CDR2 is FQNEAQ.

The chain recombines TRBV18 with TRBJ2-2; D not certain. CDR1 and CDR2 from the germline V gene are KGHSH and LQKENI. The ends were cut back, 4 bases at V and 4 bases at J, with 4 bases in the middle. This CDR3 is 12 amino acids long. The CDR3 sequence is CASSLSTGELFF. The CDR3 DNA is TGTGCCAGCTCACTATCCACCGGGGAGCTGTTTTTT.

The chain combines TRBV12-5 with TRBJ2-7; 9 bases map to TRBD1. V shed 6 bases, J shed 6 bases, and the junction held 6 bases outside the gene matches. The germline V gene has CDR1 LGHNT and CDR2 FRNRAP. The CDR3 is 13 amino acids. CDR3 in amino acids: CASGPRQGGEQYF. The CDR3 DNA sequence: TGTGCTAGTGGCCCTCGACAGGGGGGCGAGCAGTACTTC.

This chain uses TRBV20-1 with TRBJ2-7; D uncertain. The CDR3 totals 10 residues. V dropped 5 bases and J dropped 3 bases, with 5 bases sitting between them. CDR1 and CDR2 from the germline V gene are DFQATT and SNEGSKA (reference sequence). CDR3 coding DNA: TGCAGTGCTGAGAACTACGAGCAGTACTTC. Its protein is CSAENYEQYF.

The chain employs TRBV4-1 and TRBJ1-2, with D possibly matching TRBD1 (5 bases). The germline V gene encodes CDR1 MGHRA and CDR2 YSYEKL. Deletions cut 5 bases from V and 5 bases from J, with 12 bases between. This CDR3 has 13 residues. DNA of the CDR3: TGCGCCAGCAGCAGTCCAGGGTTGTATGGCTACACCTTC. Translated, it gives CASSSPGLYGYTF.

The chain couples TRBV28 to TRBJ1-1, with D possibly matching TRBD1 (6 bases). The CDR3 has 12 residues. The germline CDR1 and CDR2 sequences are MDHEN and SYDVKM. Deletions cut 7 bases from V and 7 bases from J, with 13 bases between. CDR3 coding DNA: TGTGCCAGCACCGGCAGGGGTGTTGAAGCTTTCTTT. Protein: CASTGRGVEAFF.

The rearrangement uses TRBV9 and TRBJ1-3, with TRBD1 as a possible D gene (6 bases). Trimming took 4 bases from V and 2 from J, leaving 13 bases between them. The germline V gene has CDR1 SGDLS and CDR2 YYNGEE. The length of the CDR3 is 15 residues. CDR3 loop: CASSQQGKAGNTIYF. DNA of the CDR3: TGTGCCAGCAGCCAACAGGGTAAAGCTGGAAACACCATATATTTT.

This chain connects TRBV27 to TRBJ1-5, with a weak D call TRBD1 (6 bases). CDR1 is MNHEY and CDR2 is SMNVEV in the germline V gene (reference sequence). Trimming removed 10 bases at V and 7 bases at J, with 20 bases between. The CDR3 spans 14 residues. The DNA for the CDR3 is TGTGCCACCGGTGCGGGGGGCGCGAGGCAGCCCCAGCATTTT. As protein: CATGAGGARQPQHF.

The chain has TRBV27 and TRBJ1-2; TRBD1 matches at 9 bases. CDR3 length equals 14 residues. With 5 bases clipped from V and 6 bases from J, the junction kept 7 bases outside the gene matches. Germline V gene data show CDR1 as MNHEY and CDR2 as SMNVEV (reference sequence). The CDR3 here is CASSPYRGQDGYTF. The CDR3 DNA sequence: TGTGCCAGCAGTCCCTACAGGGGGCAGGATGGCTACACCTTC.

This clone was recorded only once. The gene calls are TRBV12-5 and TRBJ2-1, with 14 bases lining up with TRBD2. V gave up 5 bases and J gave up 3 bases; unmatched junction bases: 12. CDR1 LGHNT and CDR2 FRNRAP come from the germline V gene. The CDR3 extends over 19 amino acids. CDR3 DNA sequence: TGTGCTAGTGGTGGCTCACCGGGACTAGCGGGAGAAAGCTACAATGAGCAGTTCTTC. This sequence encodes CASGGSPGLAGESYNEQFF.

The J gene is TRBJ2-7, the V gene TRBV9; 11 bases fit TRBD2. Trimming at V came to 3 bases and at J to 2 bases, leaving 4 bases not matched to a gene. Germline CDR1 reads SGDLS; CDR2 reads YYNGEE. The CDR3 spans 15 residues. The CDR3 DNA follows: TGTGCCAGCAGCGAGGGGACTAGCGGAACCTACGAGCAGTACTTC. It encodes CASSEGTSGTYEQYF.

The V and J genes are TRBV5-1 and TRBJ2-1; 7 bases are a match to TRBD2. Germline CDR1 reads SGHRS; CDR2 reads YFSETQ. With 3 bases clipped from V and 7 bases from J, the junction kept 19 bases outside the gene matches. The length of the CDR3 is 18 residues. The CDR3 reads CASSYWAYGGYTMNEQFF. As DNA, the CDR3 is TGCGCCAGCAGCTACTGGGCATACGGGGGGTACACAATGAATGAGCAGTTCTTC.

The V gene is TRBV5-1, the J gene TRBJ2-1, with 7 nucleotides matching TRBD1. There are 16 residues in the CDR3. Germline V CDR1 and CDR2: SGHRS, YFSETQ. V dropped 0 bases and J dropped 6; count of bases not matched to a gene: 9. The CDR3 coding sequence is TGCGCCAGCAGCTTGGGACAGGGACCCGAGAGCAATGAGCAGTTCTTC. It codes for CASSLGQGPESNEQFF.

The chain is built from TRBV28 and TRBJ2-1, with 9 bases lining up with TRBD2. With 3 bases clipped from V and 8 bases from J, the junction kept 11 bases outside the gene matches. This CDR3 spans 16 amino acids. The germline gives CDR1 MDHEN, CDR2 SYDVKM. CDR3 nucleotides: TGTGCCAGCAGTTTTCGGGCTAGCGGGATAGGCGATGAGCAGTTCTTC. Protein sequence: CASSFRASGIGDEQFF.

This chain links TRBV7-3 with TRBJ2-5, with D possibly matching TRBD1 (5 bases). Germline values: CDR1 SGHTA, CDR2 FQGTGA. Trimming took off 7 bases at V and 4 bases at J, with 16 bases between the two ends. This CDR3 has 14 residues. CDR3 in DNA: TGTGCCAGCAAACAGGATTGGTCGTCAGAGACCCAGTACTTC. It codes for CASKQDWSSETQYF.

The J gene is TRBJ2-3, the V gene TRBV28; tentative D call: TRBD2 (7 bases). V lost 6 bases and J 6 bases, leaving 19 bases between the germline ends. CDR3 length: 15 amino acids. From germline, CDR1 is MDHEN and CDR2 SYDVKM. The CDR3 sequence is CASRPLAAGADTQYF. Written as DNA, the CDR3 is TGTGCCAGCAGGCCTCTAGCGGCAGGGGCGGATACGCAGTATTTT.

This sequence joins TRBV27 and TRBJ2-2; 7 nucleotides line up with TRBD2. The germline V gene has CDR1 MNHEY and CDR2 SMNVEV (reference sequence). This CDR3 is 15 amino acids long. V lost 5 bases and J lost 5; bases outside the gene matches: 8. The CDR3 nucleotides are TGTGCCAGCAGTCCCATGGACGGGGGGACCGGGGAGCTGTTTTTT. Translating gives CASSPMDGGTGELFF.

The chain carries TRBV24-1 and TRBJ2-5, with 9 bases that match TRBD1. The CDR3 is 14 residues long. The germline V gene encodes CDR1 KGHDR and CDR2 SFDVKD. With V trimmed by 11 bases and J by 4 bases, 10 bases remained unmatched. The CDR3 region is CAIGEGQGTETQYF. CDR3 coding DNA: TGTGCCATCGGGGAGGGACAGGGTACAGAGACCCAGTACTTC.

In nucleotides, the CDR3 is TGTGCCACCGAAGGGACGACTAGCGGGGAGGAGACCCAGTACTTC. This translates into CATEGTTSGEETQYF. The chain combines TRBV10-3 with TRBJ2-5; 11 nucleotides line up with TRBD2. Per the germline V gene, CDR1 is ENHRY and CDR2 is SYGVKD. The CDR3 extends over 15 amino acids. V was pared by 10 bases and J by 5 bases, with 12 bases of the junction left unmatched.

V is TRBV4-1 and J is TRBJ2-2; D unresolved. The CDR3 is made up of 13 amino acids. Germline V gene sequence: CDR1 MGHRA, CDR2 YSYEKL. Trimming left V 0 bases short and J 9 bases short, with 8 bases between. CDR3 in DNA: TGCGCCAGCAGCCAAGACGGGTATCGGGAGCTGTTTTTT. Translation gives CASSQDGYRELFF.

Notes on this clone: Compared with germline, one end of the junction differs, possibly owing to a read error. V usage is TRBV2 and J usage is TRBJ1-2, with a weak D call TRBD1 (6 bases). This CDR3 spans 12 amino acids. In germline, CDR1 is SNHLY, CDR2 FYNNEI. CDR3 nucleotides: TGTGCCAGCAGTGAAAACGGGGGGCCCTTCCCCTTC. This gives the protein CASSENGGPFPF. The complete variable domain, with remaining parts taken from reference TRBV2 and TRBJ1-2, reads EPEVTQTPSHQVTQMGQEVILRCVPISNHLYFYWYRQILGQKVEFLVSFYNNEISEKSEIFDDQFSVERPDGSNFTLKIRSTKLEDSAMYFCASSENGGPFPFGSGTRLTVV.

The DNA for the CDR3 is TGTGCCAGCAGCTCCACAGGGGGGACGATCTATGGCTACACCTTC. It translates to CASSSTGGTIYGYTF. This sequence joins TRBV11-2 and TRBJ1-2; 8 bases fit TRBD1. This CDR3 is 15 amino acids long. Losses at the gene ends were 4 bases for V and 4 bases for J; bases not matched to a gene: 8. The V gene's germline CDR1 is SGHAT and CDR2 FQNNGV.